The clone carrying this T cell receptor (beta chain) came up a few times. Those patients with uncontrolled infection, other autoimmune disease, pregnancy or lactation were excluded. The investigators amplified TCR beta CDR3 regions from RNA transcripts. The primer set for the first-round RT-PCR of the TCR CDR3 was HTBI. One entry per CDR3 protein results from TCRdb running MiXCR on the multiplex PCR reads. This table holds about 700,000 distinct CDR3 sequences, 13% to 15% found once. The CDR3 covers 15 residues. In germline, CDR1 is MNHEY, CDR2 SMNVEV (reference sequence). J gave up 5 bases and V 2 bases, and 5 bases lay outside the gene matches. This sample is part of a study of T cells in Graves' hyperthyroidism and ophthalmopathy.

Sequenced: blood. This TCR came from a woman between 18 and 29 years old with Graves' hyperthyroidism. The chain couples TRBV27 to TRBJ2-1; 8 bases map to TRBD2. The CDR3 loop reads CASSLIKRGNNEQFF. For the CDR3, the DNA is TGTGCCAGCAGTTTAATCAAGCGGGGGAACAATGAGCAGTTCTTC.